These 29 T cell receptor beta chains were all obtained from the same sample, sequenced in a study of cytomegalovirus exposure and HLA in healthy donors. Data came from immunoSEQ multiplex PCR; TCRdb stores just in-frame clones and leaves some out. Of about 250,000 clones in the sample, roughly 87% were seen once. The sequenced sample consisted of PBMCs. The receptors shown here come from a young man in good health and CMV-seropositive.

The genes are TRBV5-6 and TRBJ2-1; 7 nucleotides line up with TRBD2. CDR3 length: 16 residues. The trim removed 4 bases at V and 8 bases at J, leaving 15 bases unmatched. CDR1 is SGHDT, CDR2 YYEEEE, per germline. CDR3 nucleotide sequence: TGTGCCAGCAGCGGGGTTGGAGGGAGGGCCGGGGATGAGCAGTTCTTC. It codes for CASSGVGGRAGDEQFF.

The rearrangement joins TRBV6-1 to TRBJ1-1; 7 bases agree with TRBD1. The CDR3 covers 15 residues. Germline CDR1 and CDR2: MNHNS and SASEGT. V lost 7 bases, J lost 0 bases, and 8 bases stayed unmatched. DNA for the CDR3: TGTGCCAGCACCTCACAGGGGCTCATGAACACTGAAGCTTTCTTT. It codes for CASTSQGLMNTEAFF.

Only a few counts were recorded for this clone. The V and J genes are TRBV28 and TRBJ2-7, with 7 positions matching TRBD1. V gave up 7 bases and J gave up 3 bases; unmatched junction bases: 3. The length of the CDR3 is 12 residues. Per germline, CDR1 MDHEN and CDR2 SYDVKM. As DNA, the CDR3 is TGTGCCAGCACAGGGGGATACTACGAGCAGTACTTC. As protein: CASTGGYYEQYF.

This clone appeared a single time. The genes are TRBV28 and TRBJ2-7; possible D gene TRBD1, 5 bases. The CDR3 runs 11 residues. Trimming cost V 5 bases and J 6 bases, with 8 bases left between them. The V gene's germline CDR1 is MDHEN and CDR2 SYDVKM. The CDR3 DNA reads TGTGCCAGCAGTCCCCAGGGCGAGCAGTACTTC. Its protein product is CASSPQGEQYF.

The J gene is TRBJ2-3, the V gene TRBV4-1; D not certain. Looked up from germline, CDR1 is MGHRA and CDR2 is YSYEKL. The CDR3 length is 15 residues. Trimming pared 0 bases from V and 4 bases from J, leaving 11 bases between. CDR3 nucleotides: TGCGCCAGCAGCCAAGATCACCTCCAGTCAGATACGCAGTATTTT. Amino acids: CASSQDHLQSDTQYF.

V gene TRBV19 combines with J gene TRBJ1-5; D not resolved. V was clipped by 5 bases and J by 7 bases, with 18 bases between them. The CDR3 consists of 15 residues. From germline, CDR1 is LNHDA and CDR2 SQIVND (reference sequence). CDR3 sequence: CASSVALWGWQPQHF. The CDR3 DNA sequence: TGTGCCAGTAGTGTAGCATTGTGGGGTTGGCAGCCCCAGCATTTT.

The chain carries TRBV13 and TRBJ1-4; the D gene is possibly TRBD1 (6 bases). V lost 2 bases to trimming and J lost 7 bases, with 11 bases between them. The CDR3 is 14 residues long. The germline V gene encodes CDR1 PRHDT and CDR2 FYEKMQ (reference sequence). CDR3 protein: CASSLKDSSEKLFF. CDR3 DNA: TGTGCCAGCAGCTTAAAGGACAGCAGTGAAAAACTGTTTTTT.

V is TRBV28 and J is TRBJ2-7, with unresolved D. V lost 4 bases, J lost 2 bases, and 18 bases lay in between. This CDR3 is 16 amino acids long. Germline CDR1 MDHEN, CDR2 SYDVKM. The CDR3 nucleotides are TGTGCCAGCAGTTCAGTACAGTTAAGCAATCCCTACGAGCAGTACTTC. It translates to CASSSVQLSNPYEQYF.

The CDR3 is CASRQDSYNEQFF. The DNA for the CDR3 is TGTGCCAGCAGACAAGACAGTTACAATGAGCAGTTCTTC. The chain combines TRBV5-4 with TRBJ2-1; tentatively, D is TRBD1 (5 bases). Germline lookup yields CDR1 SGHNT and CDR2 YYREEE (reference sequence). Between the trimmed V and J ends, which lost 5 bases and 4 bases, there was a span of 10 bases. The CDR3 has 13 amino acids.

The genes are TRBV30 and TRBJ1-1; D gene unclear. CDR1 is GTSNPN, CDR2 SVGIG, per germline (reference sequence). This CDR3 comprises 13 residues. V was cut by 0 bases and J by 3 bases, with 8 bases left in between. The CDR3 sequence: CAWSVRWDTEAFF. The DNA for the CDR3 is TGTGCCTGGAGTGTAAGATGGGACACTGAAGCTTTCTTT.

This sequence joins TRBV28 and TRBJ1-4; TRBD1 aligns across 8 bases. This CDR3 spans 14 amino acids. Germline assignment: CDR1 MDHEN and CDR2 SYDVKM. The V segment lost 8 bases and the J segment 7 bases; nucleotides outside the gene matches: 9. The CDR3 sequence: CASFSDRAGEKLFF. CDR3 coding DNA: TGTGCCAGCTTCTCGGACAGGGCGGGTGAAAAACTGTTTTTT.

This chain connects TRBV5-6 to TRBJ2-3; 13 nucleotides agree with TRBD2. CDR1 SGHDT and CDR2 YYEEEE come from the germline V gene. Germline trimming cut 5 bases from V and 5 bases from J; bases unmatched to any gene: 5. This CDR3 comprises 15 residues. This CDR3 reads CASRRLAGGRDTQYF. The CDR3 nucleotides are TGTGCCAGCAGGAGACTAGCGGGAGGACGAGATACGCAGTATTTT.

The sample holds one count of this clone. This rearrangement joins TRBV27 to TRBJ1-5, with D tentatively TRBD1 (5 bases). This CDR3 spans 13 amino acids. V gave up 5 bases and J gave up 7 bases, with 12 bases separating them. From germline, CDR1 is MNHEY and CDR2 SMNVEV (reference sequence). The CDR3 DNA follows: TGTGCCAGCAGTCCCCTCTGGGGGCAGCCCCAGCATTTT. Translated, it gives CASSPLWGQPQHF.

CDR3 loop: CASSNRLAGATDTQYF. In DNA form, the CDR3 reads TGTGCCAGCAGCAATCGACTAGCGGGAGCTACAGATACGCAGTATTTT. The J gene is TRBJ2-3, the V gene TRBV11-2, with 12 positions matching TRBD2. V lost 5 bases, J lost 3 bases, and 6 bases stayed unmatched. Germline V gene lookup returns CDR1 SGHAT and CDR2 FQNNGV. The CDR3 runs 16 residues. Combining the CDR3 with reference TRBV11-2 and TRBJ2-3 gives the whole variable domain EAGVAQSPRYKIIEKRQSVAFWCNPISGHATLYWYQQILGQGPKLLIQFQNNGVVDDSQLPKDRFSAERLKGVDSTLKIQPAKLEDSAVYLCASSNRLAGATDTQYFGPGTRLTVL.

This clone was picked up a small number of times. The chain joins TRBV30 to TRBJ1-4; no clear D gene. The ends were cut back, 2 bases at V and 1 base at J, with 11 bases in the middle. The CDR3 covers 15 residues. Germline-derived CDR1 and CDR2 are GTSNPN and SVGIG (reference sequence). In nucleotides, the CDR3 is TGTGCCTGGAGTAGACGGACGGGAACTAATGAAAAACTGTTTTTT. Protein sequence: CAWSRRTGTNEKLFF.

The CDR3 sequence is CAWSFTGGEAFF. The CDR3 DNA sequence: TGTGCCTGGAGTTTCACAGGGGGCGAAGCTTTCTTT. The chain links TRBV30 to TRBJ1-1, with 9 positions matching TRBD1. CDR1 and CDR2 from the germline V gene are GTSNPN and SVGIG (reference sequence). The V and J ends lost 2 bases and 8 bases, in that order; junction bases with no gene match: 3. The CDR3 is 12 amino acids.

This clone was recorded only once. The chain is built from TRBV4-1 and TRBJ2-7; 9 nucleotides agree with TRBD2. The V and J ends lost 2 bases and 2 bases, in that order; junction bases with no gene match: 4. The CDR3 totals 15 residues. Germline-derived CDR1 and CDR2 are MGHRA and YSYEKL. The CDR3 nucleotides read TGCGCCAGCAGCCAACTAGCGGGAACAGCCTACGAGCAGTACTTC. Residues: CASSQLAGTAYEQYF.

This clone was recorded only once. The CDR3 nucleotides read TGTGCCAGCAGGAGTGGAGTTTACGAGCAGTACTTC. As protein: CASRSGVYEQYF. The chain recombines TRBV2 with TRBJ2-7; D is undetermined. The CDR3 contains 12 residues. V was pared by 6 bases and J by 4 bases, with 10 bases between. In germline, CDR1 is SNHLY, CDR2 FYNNEI.

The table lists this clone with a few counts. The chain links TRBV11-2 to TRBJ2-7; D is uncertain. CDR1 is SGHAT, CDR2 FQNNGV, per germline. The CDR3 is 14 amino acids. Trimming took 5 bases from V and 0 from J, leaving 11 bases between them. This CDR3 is CASSLVWDSYEQYF. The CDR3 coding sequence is TGTGCCAGCAGCCTAGTCTGGGACTCCTACGAGCAGTACTTC.

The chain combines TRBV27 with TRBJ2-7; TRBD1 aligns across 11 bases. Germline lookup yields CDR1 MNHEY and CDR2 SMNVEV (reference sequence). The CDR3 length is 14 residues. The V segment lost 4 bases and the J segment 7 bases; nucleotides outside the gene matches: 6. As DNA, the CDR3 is TGTGCCAGCAGTTATAGGACAGGGGGCTGGGAGCAGTACTTC. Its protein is CASSYRTGGWEQYF.

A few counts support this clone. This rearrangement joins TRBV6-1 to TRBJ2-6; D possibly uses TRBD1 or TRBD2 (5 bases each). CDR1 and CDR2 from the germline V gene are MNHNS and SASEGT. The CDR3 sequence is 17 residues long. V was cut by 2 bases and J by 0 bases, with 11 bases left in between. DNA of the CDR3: TGTGCCAGCAGTGAACCGGGGCACTCCTCTGGGGCCAACGTCCTGACTTTC. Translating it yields CASSEPGHSSGANVLTF.

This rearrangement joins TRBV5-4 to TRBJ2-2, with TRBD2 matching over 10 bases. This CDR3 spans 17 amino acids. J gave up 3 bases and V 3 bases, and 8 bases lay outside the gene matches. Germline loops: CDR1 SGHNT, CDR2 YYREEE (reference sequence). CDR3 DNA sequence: TGTGCCAGCAGCTGGCTCTCTAGCGGGAGCTACACCGGGGAGCTGTTTTTT. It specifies CASSWLSSGSYTGELFF.

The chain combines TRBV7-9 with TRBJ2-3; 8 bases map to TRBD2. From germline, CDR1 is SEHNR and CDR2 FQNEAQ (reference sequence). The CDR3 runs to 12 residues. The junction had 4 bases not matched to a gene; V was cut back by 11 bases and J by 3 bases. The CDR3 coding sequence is TGTGCCGGCGGGGGGTCGACAGATACGCAGTATTTT. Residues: CAGGGSTDTQYF.

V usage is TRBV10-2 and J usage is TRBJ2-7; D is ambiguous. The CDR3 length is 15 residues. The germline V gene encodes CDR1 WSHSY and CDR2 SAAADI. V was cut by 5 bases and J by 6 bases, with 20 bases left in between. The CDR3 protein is CASSISGLRATEQYF. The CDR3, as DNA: TGCGCCAGCAGTATTTCGGGCCTACGGGCGACCGAGCAGTACTTC.

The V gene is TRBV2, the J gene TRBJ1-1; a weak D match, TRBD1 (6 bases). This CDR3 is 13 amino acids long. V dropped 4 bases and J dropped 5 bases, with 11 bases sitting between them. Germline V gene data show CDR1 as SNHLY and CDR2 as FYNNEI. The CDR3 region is CASSGPRGTEAFF. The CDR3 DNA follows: TGTGCCAGCAGTGGACCTAGGGGGACTGAAGCTTTCTTT.

In DNA form, the CDR3 reads TGTGCCAGCAGTGAAACTGTGGCGGGAGGTACTGACATTCAGTACTTC. As protein: CASSETVAGGTDIQYF. The gene calls are TRBV2 and TRBJ2-4, with TRBD2 matching over 8 bases. The CDR3 is 16 amino acids. V shed 2 bases, J shed 8 bases, and the junction held 11 bases outside the gene matches. Germline V gene lookup returns CDR1 SNHLY and CDR2 FYNNEI.

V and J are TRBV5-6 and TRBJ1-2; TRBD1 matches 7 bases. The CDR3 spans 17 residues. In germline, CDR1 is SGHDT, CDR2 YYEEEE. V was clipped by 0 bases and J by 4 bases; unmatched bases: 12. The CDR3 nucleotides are TGTGCCAGCAGCTTGGGACAGGGAGAATTGTTCAGCTATGGCTACACCTTC. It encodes CASSLGQGELFSYGYTF. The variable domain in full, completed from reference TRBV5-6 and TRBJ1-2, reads DAGVTQSPTHLIKTRGQQVTLRCSPKSGHDTVSWYQQALGQGPQFIFQYYEEEERQRGNFPDRFSGHQFPNYSSELNVNALLLGDSALYLCASSLGQGELFSYGYTFGSGTRLTVV.

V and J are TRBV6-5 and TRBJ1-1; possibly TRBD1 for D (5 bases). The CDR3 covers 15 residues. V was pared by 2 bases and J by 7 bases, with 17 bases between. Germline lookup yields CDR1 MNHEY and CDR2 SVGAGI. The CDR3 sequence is CASSYAGPGGDEAFF. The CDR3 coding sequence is TGTGCCAGCAGTTACGCGGGGCCCGGGGGTGATGAAGCTTTCTTT.

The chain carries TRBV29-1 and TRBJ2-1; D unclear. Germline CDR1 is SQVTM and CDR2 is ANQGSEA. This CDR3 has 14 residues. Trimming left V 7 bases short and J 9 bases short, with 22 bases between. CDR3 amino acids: CSGLKTVRISEQFF. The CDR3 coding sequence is TGCAGCGGCCTTAAGACGGTCCGCATTAGTGAGCAGTTCTTC.